The 23 T cell receptor beta chains listed next were all sequenced from one sample in a study of blood T cell repertoires in COVID-19. The assay was immunoSEQ multiplex PCR, and TCRdb's table has in-frame clones only and misses some. The sample records 250,000 to 300,000 clones, roughly 90% being singletons. Sequenced: peripheral blood. These TCRs come from a woman aged 50 to 60 who had recovered from COVID-19.

The chain joins TRBV9 to TRBJ2-1, with 7 bases lining up with TRBD1. The V gene's germline CDR1 is SGDLS and CDR2 YYNGEE. This CDR3 is 15 amino acids long. Trimming took 4 bases from V and 1 from J; bases not matched to a gene: 5. CDR3 loop: CASSPRTGSYNEQFF. As DNA, the CDR3 is TGTGCCAGCAGCCCTCGGACAGGATCCTACAATGAGCAGTTCTTC.

V is TRBV28 and J is TRBJ2-5; 11 nucleotides align to TRBD2. V trimming: 5 bases; J trimming: 4 bases; junction bases outside the gene matches: 9. The V gene's germline CDR1 is MDHEN and CDR2 SYDVKM. This CDR3 is 16 amino acids long. CDR3 nucleotides: TGTGCCAGCAGTCCAGTAGCGGGAGGGCCGGGAGAGACCCAGTACTTC. Translated: CASSPVAGGPGETQYF.

The rearrangement joins TRBV7-9 to TRBJ1-1; D may be TRBD1 (6 bases). The CDR3 length is 16 residues. Trimming cost V 1 base and J 1 base, with 13 bases left between them. The germline V gene has CDR1 SEHNR and CDR2 FQNEAQ (reference sequence). In nucleotides, the CDR3 is TGTGCCAGCAGCTTAGAAGGACAGCGGAGGAACACTGAAGCTTTCTTT. Residues: CASSLEGQRRNTEAFF.

The gene calls are TRBV18 and TRBJ1-3; a weak D match, TRBD1 (6 bases). The CDR3 extends over 15 amino acids. The germline V and J ends were trimmed by 3 bases and 4 bases, with 13 bases remaining between them. Germline V lookup: CDR1 KGHSH, CDR2 LQKENI. The DNA for the CDR3 is TGTGCCAGCTCACCTCTAAGGACAGAGGGAAACACCATATATTTT. Protein sequence: CASSPLRTEGNTIYF.

J is TRBJ1-6 and V is TRBV7-9; 10 positions match TRBD1. Germline loops: CDR1 SEHNR, CDR2 FQNEAQ (reference sequence). After removal of 6 bases from V and 7 bases from J, the junction contained 0 bases not matched to a gene. There are 13 residues in the CDR3. The CDR3 bases are TGTGCCAGCAGGGGACAGGGGAATTCACCCCTCCACTTT. Translating gives CASRGQGNSPLHF.

The chain has TRBV19 and TRBJ1-1; no definite D call. The V gene lost 0 bases and the J gene lost 0 bases, with 8 bases spanning the gap. Per germline, CDR1 LNHDA and CDR2 SQIVND (reference sequence). CDR3 length equals 15 residues. For the CDR3, the DNA is TGTGCCAGTAGTATAGAAGGGAGGATGAACACTGAAGCTTTCTTT. This sequence encodes CASSIEGRMNTEAFF.

The rearrangement links TRBV9 to TRBJ1-1, with TRBD1 as a possible D gene (5 bases). The CDR3 is 16 amino acids. Trimming removed 1 base at V and 0 bases at J, with 13 bases between. Per the germline V gene, CDR1 is SGDLS and CDR2 is YYNGEE. The CDR3 DNA reads TGTGCCAGCAGCGTAACCCCGGACAAGATGAACACTGAAGCTTTCTTT. Translated: CASSVTPDKMNTEAFF.

In its sample, this clone was seen many times. The chain combines TRBV30 with TRBJ2-5; 10 bases are a match to TRBD2. The junction had 4 bases not matched to a gene; V was cut back by 2 bases and J by 1 base. CDR3 length equals 15 residues. Germline-derived CDR1 and CDR2 are GTSNPN and SVGIG (reference sequence). Written as DNA, the CDR3 is TGTGCCTGGAGTAGAGCGGGGGGGCCCCAAGAGACCCAGTACTTC. Translating it yields CAWSRAGGPQETQYF.

This chain connects TRBV4-3 to TRBJ2-3, with 8 bases lining up with TRBD1. CDR3 length equals 17 residues. J lost 0 bases, V lost 4 bases, and 9 bases had no gene match. From germline, CDR1 is LGHNA and CDR2 YSLEER. The CDR3 loop reads CASSPSPRTGSTDTQYF. The DNA for the CDR3 is TGCGCCAGCAGCCCTTCTCCCCGGACAGGGAGCACAGATACGCAGTATTTT.

The chain recombines TRBV6-5 with TRBJ1-1; D is unresolved. Germline V gene lookup returns CDR1 MNHEY and CDR2 SVGAGI. The CDR3 has 14 amino acids. The V end was cut by 0 bases, the J end by 4 bases, with 9 bases between. The CDR3 DNA is TGTGCCAGCAGTTACTCGGAGGGTGGCACTGAAGCTTTCTTT. Amino acid sequence: CASSYSEGGTEAFF.

The sample holds a few counts of this clone. The V and J genes are TRBV28 and TRBJ1-4; TRBD1 matches at 8 bases. Germline-derived CDR1 and CDR2 are MDHEN and SYDVKM. J gave up 2 bases and V 5 bases, and 10 bases lay outside the gene matches. The CDR3 sequence is 17 residues long. CDR3 nucleotides: TGTGCCAGCAGTCCCCGCAACAGGGGGATTACTAATGAAAAACTGTTTTTT. This translates into CASSPRNRGITNEKLFF. Drawing the rest from reference TRBV28 and TRBJ1-4, the complete variable domain is DVKVTQSSRYLVKRTGEKVFLECVQDMDHENMFWYRQDPGLGLRLIYFSYDVKMKEKGDIPEGYSVSREKKERFSLILESASTNQTSMYLCASSPRNRGITNEKLFFGSGTQLSVL.

Note on this clone: Distinct nucleotide sequences in the sample also encode this CDR3. The rearrangement joins TRBV19 to TRBJ1-4; D unclear. CDR3 length: 14 residues. The V and J ends lost 2 bases and 0 bases respectively, with 4 bases between them. Germline V gene data show CDR1 as LNHDA and CDR2 as SQIVND (reference sequence). CDR3 in amino acids: CASSISATNEKLFF. CDR3 in DNA: TGTGCCAGTAGTATATCTGCAACTAATGAAAAACTGTTTTTT.

This clone came up once. The chain carries TRBV5-1 and TRBJ2-7; D may be TRBD1 (5 bases). The germline CDR1 and CDR2 sequences are SGHRS and YFSETQ. CDR3 length: 13 residues. The ends were cut back, 0 bases at V and 8 bases at J, with 12 bases in the middle. Here the CDR3 reads CASSLAQGTQQYF. The CDR3 DNA reads as TGCGCCAGCAGCTTGGCGCAGGGAACACAGCAGTACTTC.

This chain links TRBV4-1 with TRBJ2-3, with 9 bases fitting TRBD1. CDR1 and CDR2 (germline): MGHRA, YSYEKL. V shed 0 bases, J shed 5 bases, and the junction held 9 bases outside the gene matches. The CDR3 is 17 amino acids. The CDR3 region has the DNA TGCGCCAGCAGCCAAGATCCTTGGACAGGGGAGAAAGATACGCAGTATTTT. As protein: CASSQDPWTGEKDTQYF.

Notes on this clone: At one end, the junction sequence differs from germline, possibly due to a read error. The V gene is TRBV7-9, the J gene TRBJ1-2; possible D gene TRBD1, 5 bases. The CDR3 length is 12 residues. The germline CDR1 and CDR2 sequences are SEHNR and FQNEAQ (reference sequence). CDR3 in DNA: TGTGCCAGCAGCTTAGCCCGAAGTACAGGATTCTTC. It yields the protein CASSLARSTGFF. The variable domain in full, completed from reference TRBV7-9 and TRBJ1-2, reads DTGVSQNPRHKITKRGQNVTFRCDPISEHNRLYWYRQTLGQGPEFLTYFQNEAQLEKSRLLSDRFSAERPKGSFSTLEIQRTEQGDSAMYLCASSLARSTGFFGSGTRLTVV.

In nucleotides, the CDR3 is TGTGCCATCAGTCTAGCGGGGATGACAGATACGCAGTATTTT. It specifies CAISLAGMTDTQYF. The chain joins TRBV10-3 to TRBJ2-3; TRBD2 matches at 9 bases. V shed 5 bases and J 3 bases; nucleotides not matched to a gene: 3. The CDR3 has 14 amino acids. Germline assignment: CDR1 ENHRY and CDR2 SYGVKD.

This clone was counted only a few times. V is TRBV9 and J is TRBJ2-5, with TRBD1 matching over 7 bases. Germline V CDR1 and CDR2: SGDLS, YYNGEE. This CDR3 region has 14 residues. J lost 5 bases, V lost 4 bases, and 8 bases had no gene match. CDR3 region: CASSLQGLMETQYF. The CDR3 DNA reads as TGTGCCAGCAGCTTACAGGGGCTGATGGAGACCCAGTACTTC.

The rearrangement links TRBV6-5 to TRBJ1-5; D unresolved. The CDR3 spans 13 residues. Germline CDR1 is MNHEY and CDR2 is SVGAGI. The V end lost 2 bases, the J end lost 3 bases, and 5 bases lay between the germline ends. The chain's CDR3 is CASSYRPNQPQHF. The CDR3 DNA reads as TGTGCCAGCAGTTACCGTCCCAATCAGCCCCAGCATTTT.

The chain carries TRBV27 and TRBJ1-3; TRBD1 is a possible D gene (5 bases). There are 13 residues in the CDR3. CDR1 MNHEY and CDR2 SMNVEV come from the germline V gene (reference sequence). V was clipped by 5 bases and J by 9 bases, with 14 bases between them. Here the CDR3 DNA reads TGTGCCAGCAGTCCCACCCCCCAGGGCACCATATATTTT. It translates to CASSPTPQGTIYF.

The rearrangement uses TRBV12-3 or TRBV12-4 and TRBJ1-6; no clear D. There are 13 residues in the CDR3. V was trimmed by 2 bases and J by 4 bases, leaving 3 bases between them. CDR3 sequence reads: CASSLRYNSPLHF. DNA of the CDR3: TGTGCCAGCAGTTTACGGTATAATTCACCCCTCCACTTT.

This clone was seen more than once but under ten times. CDR3 in amino acids: CAWSPSLGRRQPQHF. The CDR3 region has the DNA TGTGCCTGGAGTCCCTCATTAGGTCGGAGGCAGCCCCAGCATTTT. This chain joins TRBV30 and TRBJ1-5; D remains ambiguous. The CDR3 has 15 residues. Germline CDR1 reads GTSNPN; CDR2 reads SVGIG (reference sequence). The germline V and J ends were trimmed by 2 bases and 7 bases, with 18 bases remaining between them.

This clone showed up just once. This chain links TRBV6-5 with TRBJ2-1; D might be TRBD2 (5 bases). Trimming removed 2 bases from V and 3 bases from J, with 14 bases in between. Germline CDR1 and CDR2: MNHEY and SVGAGI. This CDR3 contains 16 residues. The CDR3 loop reads CASSYLRTVGYNEQFF. The DNA of the CDR3 is TGTGCCAGCAGTTACCTTCGGACTGTCGGCTACAATGAGCAGTTCTTC.

This clone was detected once. The chain combines TRBV10-3 with TRBJ1-1, with D unclear. This CDR3 is 13 amino acids long. V was shortened by 6 bases and J by 1 base, with 9 bases between the two germline ends. The germline gives CDR1 ENHRY, CDR2 SYGVKD. The CDR3 here is CAISLEGNTEAFF. The CDR3 DNA reads as TGTGCCATCAGCCTCGAGGGGAACACTGAAGCTTTCTTT.